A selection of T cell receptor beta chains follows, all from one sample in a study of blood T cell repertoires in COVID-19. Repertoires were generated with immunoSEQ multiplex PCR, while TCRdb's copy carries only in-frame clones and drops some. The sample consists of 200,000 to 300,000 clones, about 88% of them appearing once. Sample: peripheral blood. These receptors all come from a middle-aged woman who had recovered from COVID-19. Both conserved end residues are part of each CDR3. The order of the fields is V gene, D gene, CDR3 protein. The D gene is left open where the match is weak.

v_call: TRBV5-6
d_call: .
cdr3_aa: CASRATGRETQYF

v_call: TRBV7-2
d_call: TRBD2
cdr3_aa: CASSAGTSGRTPTDTQYF

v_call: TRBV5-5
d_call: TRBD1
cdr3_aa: CASSHHGQGRTEAFF

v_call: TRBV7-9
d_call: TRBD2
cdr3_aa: CASSLGVAGVPETQYF

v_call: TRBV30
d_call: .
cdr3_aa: CAWSAGAGANVLTF

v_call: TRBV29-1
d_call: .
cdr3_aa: CSVKMPSSYEQYF

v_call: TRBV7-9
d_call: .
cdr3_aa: CASRPRTGMNTEAFF

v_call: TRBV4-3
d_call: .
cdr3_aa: CASRGGAPSGTEAFF

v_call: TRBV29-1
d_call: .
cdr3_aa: CSVLEPNYGYTF

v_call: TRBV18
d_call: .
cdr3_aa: CASSPEQQETQYF

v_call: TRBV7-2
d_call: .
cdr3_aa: CASSFPGGELFF

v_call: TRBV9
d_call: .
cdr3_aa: CASSVGPGGGTEAFF

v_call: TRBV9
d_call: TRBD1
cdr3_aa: CASSTTQGAAGELFF

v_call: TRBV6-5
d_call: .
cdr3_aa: CASSPRSANEKLFF

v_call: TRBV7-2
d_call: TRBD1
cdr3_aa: CASSLVPGTAWGYTF

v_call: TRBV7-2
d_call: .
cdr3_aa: CASSLAVGYYNEQFF

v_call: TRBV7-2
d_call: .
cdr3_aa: CASSFLQETQYF

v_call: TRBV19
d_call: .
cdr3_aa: CAAAWGHGYTF

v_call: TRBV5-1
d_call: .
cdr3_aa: CASSLSAVSYNEQFF

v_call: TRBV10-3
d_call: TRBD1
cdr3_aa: CAISPGQTNTEAFF

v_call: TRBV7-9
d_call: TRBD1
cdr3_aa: CASSRPTGGYNEQFF

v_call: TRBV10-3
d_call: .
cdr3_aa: CATLGVARDTQYF

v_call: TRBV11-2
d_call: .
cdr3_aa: CASNRAGPYGELFF

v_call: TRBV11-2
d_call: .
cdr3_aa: CASSLGRGEQFF

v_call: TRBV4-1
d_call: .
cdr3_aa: CASSQPTGSRNTIYF

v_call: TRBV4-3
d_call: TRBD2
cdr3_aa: CASSQDITSGRVQYF